This record concerns one T cell receptor beta chain sequence. This CDR3 contains 15 residues. Ten immunoSEQ deep assay plates were used to sequence unsorted PBMC DNA. Profiling relied on immunoSEQ multiplex PCR, and the TCRdb table lists in-frame clones only, not all of them. The table has about half a million clones, roughly 80% seen once. This sample stems from a study of shared clonotypes between healthy human individuals. On the study more broadly: With ages of 18 to 49, the donors were two women and a few men.

Sequencing was done on a sample of PBMCs. J is TRBJ2-7 and V is TRBV21-1; the table's D call, TRBD1, has no DNA check behind it. TRBV21-1 has pseudogene status. This TCR came from a woman aged 40 to 49 in good health. Some clones in this sample may be carry-over from other donors' samples. The CDR3 protein is CASSKEVDSSYEQYF. In DNA, the CDR3 is TGTGCCAGCAGCAAAGAAGTAGACAGCTCCTACGAGCAGTACTTC.